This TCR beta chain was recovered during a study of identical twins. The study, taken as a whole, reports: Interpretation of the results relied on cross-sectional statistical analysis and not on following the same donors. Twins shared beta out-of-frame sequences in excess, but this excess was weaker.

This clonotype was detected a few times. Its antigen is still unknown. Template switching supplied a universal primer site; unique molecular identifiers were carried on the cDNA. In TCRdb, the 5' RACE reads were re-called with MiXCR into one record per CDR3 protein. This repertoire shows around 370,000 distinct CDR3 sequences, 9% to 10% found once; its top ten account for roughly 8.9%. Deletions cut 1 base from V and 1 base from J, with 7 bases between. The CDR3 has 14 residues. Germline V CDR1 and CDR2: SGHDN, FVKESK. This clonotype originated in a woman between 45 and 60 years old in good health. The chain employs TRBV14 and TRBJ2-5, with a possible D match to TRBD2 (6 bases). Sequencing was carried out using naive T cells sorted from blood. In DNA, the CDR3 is TGTGCCAGCAGCCAAGGGACTATCCAAGAGACCCAGTACTTC. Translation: CASSQGTIQETQYF.